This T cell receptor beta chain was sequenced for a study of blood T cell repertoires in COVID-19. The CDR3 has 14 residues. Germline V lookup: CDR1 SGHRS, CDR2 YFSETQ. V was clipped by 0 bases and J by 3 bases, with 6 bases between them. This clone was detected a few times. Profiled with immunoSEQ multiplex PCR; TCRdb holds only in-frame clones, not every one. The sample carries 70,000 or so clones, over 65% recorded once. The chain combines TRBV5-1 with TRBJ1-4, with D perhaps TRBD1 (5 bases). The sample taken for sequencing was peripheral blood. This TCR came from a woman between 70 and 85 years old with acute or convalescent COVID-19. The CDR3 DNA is TGCGCCAGCAGCTTGGAGACAGCTAATGAAAAACTGTTTTTT. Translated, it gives CASSLETANEKLFF.